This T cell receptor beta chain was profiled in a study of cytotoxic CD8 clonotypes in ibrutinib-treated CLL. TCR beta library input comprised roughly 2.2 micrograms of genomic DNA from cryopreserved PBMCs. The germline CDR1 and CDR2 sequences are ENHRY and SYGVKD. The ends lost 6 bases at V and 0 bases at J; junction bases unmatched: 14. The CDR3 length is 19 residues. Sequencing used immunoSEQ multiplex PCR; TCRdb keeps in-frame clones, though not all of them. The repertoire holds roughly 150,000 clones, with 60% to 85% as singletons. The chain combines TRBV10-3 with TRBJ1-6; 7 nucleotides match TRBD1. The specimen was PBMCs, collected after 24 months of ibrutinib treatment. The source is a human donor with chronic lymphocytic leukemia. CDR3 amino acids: CAISPRIGTESSYNSPLHF. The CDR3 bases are TGTGCCATCAGCCCTAGGATAGGGACAGAGAGCTCCTATAATTCACCCCTCCACTTT.